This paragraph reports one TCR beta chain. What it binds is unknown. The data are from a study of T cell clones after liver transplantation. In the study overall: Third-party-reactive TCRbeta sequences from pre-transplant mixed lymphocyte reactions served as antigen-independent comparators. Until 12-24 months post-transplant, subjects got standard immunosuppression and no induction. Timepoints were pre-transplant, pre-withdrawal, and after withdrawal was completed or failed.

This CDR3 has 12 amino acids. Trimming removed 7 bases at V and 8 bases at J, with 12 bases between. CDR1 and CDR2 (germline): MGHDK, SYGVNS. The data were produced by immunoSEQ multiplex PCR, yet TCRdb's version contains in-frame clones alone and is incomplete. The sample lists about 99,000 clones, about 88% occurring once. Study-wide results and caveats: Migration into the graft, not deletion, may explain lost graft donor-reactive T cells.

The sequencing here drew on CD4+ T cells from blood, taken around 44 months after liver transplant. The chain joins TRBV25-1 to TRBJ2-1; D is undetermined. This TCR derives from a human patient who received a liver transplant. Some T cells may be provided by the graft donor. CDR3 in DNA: TGTGCCAGCACGCTGTTGGGTTATGAGCAGTTCTTC. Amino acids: CASTLLGYEQFF.